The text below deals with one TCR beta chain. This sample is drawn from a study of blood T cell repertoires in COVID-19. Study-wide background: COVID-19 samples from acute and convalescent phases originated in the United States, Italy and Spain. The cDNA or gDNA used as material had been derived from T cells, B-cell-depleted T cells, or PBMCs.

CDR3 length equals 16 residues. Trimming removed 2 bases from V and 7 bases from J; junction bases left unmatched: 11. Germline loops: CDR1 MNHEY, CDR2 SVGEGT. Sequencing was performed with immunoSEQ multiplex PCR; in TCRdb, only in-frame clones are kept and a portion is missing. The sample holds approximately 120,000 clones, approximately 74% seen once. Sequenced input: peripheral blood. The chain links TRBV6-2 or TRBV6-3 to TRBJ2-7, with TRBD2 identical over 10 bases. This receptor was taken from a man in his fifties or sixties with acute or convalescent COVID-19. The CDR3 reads CASSYGGTSVSWEQYF. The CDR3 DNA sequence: TGTGCCAGCAGTTACGGGGGGACTAGCGTGTCCTGGGAGCAGTACTTC.